This TCR beta chain is drawn from a study of molecular identifiers for immune sequencing clone quantification. Study results and limitations: Single-cell amounts of spiked Jurkat TCR RNA were reportedly detectable among approximately 970,000 naive cells. Whereas naive cells kept under 1% of molecules in clones above 20 RNA copies, such clones held over 97% in effectors.

The authors gated naive CD8 T cells as CD8+CD4-CCR7+CD45RA+ for sorting. TCRdb re-called the PCR reads through MiXCR, storing one row per CDR3 protein. Among hundreds of thousands of distinct CDR3 sequences listed, 25% were seen once. This clonotype occurred many times. Its antigen is unidentified. CDR1 and CDR2 from the germline V gene are SQVTM and ANQGSEA. V shed 7 bases and J shed 1 base, with 10 bases lying between them. The CDR3 extends over 12 amino acids. The sample comprised naive CD8+ T cells from blood, with Jurkat cell RNA spiked in. Subset described: FACS-sorted CD8+CD4-CCR7+CD45RA+ naive T cells. This clonotype was sampled from a human donor in good health. Some libraries in this study had Jurkat cell RNA spiked in. The genes are TRBV29-1 and TRBJ2-5, with D possibly TRBD2 on 6 matching bases. CDR3 nucleotide sequence: TGCAGCGGCTGGACTATCCAAGAGACCCAGTACTTC. Translated: CSGWTIQETQYF.